Each of the 17 T cell receptor beta chains below was sequenced from the same sample in a study of blood T cell repertoires in COVID-19. The table came from immunoSEQ multiplex PCR; TCRdb's copy has only in-frame clones and leaves some out. This table holds approximately 80,000 clones, approximately 78% found once. Sequenced sample: peripheral blood. The receptor set was obtained from a human donor in a cohort sampled during active COVID-19.

In this sample, this clone turned up once. J is TRBJ1-3 and V is TRBV20-1, with no clear D. Per the germline V gene, CDR1 is DFQATT and CDR2 is SNEGSKA (reference sequence). V lost 3 bases and J lost 4, with 4 bases in between. This CDR3 has 11 amino acids. The CDR3 DNA sequence: TGCAGTGCTAGGACAGGAAACACCATATATTTT. It specifies CSARTGNTIYF.

The chain employs TRBV28 and TRBJ2-7, with unresolved D. This CDR3 region has 15 residues. Germline V gene sequence: CDR1 MDHEN, CDR2 SYDVKM. With 3 bases removed from V and 9 bases from J, the gap between germline ends came to 21 bases. The CDR3 is CASSFSRPSLSRQYF. The CDR3 DNA follows: TGTGCCAGCAGTTTCAGCAGGCCCTCGCTCTCCCGGCAGTACTTC.

V gene TRBV10-3 combines with J gene TRBJ2-5; TRBD2 matches at 7 bases. The V gene end was trimmed by 2 bases and the J gene end by 5 bases; junction bases not matched to a gene: 5. Germline lookup yields CDR1 ENHRY and CDR2 SYGVKD. The CDR3 contains 14 residues. The CDR3: CAISEGQGGETQYF. The CDR3 region has the DNA TGTGCCATCAGTGAGGGTCAGGGAGGGGAGACCCAGTACTTC.

This chain connects TRBV7-8 to TRBJ2-2; D is unresolved. Germline lookup yields CDR1 SGHVS and CDR2 FQNEAQ. This CDR3 is built from 14 residues. Trimming pared 6 bases from V and 0 bases from J, leaving 8 bases between. The CDR3 is CASRTSANTGELFF. Written as DNA, the CDR3 is TGTGCCAGCAGAACTTCGGCGAACACCGGGGAGCTGTTTTTT.

The V and J genes are TRBV7-3 and TRBJ2-3; 7 bases are a match to TRBD1. Germline V gene sequence: CDR1 SGHTA, CDR2 FQGTGA. The CDR3 sequence is 14 residues long. Trimming took 5 bases from V and 6 from J; bases not matched to a gene: 8. The CDR3 nucleotides read TGTGCCAGCAGCGTTAATGACAGGGCCGATACGCAGTATTTT. Its translation is CASSVNDRADTQYF.

V usage is TRBV6-5 and J usage is TRBJ1-4, with 9 bases matching TRBD1. V trimming: 5 bases; J trimming: 10 bases; junction bases outside the gene matches: 11. In germline, CDR1 is MNHEY, CDR2 SVGAGI. CDR3 length: 15 residues. CDR3 amino acids: CASSQSDRGKRKLFF. DNA for the CDR3: TGTGCCAGCAGTCAATCCGACAGGGGGAAGAGAAAACTGTTTTTT.

The genes are TRBV5-1 and TRBJ1-4; 9 bases are shared with TRBD1. Germline V lookup: CDR1 SGHRS, CDR2 YFSETQ. This CDR3 is built from 15 residues. The J segment lost 8 bases and the V segment lost 4 bases, leaving 9 bases of the junction unmatched. CDR3 region: CASSPWDREGEKLFF. CDR3 in DNA: TGCGCCAGCAGCCCATGGGACAGGGAAGGAGAAAAACTGTTTTTT.

This chain uses TRBV6-5 with TRBJ2-7; 8 bases fit TRBD1. Germline V gene lookup returns CDR1 MNHEY and CDR2 SVGAGI. J gave up 2 bases and V 6 bases, and 6 bases lay outside the gene matches. The CDR3 length is 14 residues. The CDR3: CASSRQGPTYEQYF. CDR3 DNA sequence: TGTGCCAGCAGCAGACAGGGGCCAACCTACGAGCAGTACTTC.

Turning to this clone: This sample includes further DNA sequences coding for the same CDR3. V and J are TRBV5-1 and TRBJ2-3, with D maybe TRBD1 (5 bases). The V gene's germline CDR1 is SGHRS and CDR2 YFSETQ. V lost 0 bases to trimming and J lost 4 bases, with 9 bases between them. This CDR3 is 14 amino acids long. The CDR3, as DNA: TGCGCCAGCAGCTTGGGGCAGGGTTCAGATACGCAGTATTTT. This gives the protein CASSLGQGSDTQYF.

This chain links TRBV4-1 with TRBJ2-7; D uncertain. The CDR3 has 13 amino acids. The germline V and J ends were trimmed by 2 bases and 2 bases, with 7 bases remaining between them. Germline CDR1 is MGHRA and CDR2 is YSYEKL. CDR3 residues: CASSQSHTYEQYF. The DNA of the CDR3 is TGCGCCAGCAGCCAAAGTCACACCTACGAGCAGTACTTC.

This CDR3 is CASSQEPVGVGETQYF. CDR3 DNA: TGCGCCAGCAGCCAAGAGCCGGTAGGGGTCGGGGAGACCCAGTACTTC. The V call is TRBV4-1, the J call TRBJ2-5, with D perhaps matching TRBD1 (5 bases). CDR1 is MGHRA and CDR2 is YSYEKL in the germline V gene. The CDR3 length is 16 residues. The V and J ends lost 0 bases and 5 bases respectively, with 16 bases between them.

This chain joins TRBV21-1 and TRBJ2-7; the table calls TRBD2, which could not be checked here. TRBV21-1 is listed as a pseudogene. The CDR3 extends over 16 amino acids. The CDR3 sequence is CASSKPWTTGDYEQYF. Written as DNA, the CDR3 is TGTGCCAGCAGCAAACCCTGGACCACCGGGGATTACGAGCAGTACTTC.

The chain recombines TRBV6-5 with TRBJ2-7, with 9 bases lining up with TRBD1. This CDR3 spans 14 amino acids. Looked up from germline, CDR1 is MNHEY and CDR2 is SVGAGI. The V gene end was trimmed by 7 bases and the J gene end by 5 bases; junction bases not matched to a gene: 9. CDR3 nucleotides: TGTGCCAGCACCCGGACAGGGGTATTGAACGAGCAGTACTTC. Translation: CASTRTGVLNEQYF.

The chain combines TRBV9 with TRBJ2-3, with D maybe TRBD1 (5 bases). Germline loops: CDR1 SGDLS, CDR2 YYNGEE. Trimming shortened V by 4 bases and J by 8 bases, and 8 bases separated the two germline ends. CDR3 length equals 11 residues. The CDR3 coding sequence is TGTGCCAGCAGCCAGCAGGGTACGCAGTATTTT. It yields the protein CASSQQGTQYF.

V usage is TRBV5-1 and J usage is TRBJ2-1; maybe TRBD2 (6 bases). CDR1 SGHRS and CDR2 YFSETQ come from the germline V gene. The CDR3 has 16 amino acids. The V end was cut by 6 bases, the J end by 3 bases, with 19 bases between. CDR3 protein: CASTPGVGVNYNEQFF. The CDR3 DNA reads as TGCGCCAGCACCCCGGGGGTGGGGGTTAACTACAATGAGCAGTTCTTC.

The V call is TRBV2, the J call TRBJ1-2, with 11 positions matching TRBD1. J was trimmed by 4 bases and V by 7 bases; bases with no gene match: 5. Germline V gene sequence: CDR1 SNHLY, CDR2 FYNNEI. The CDR3 runs 14 residues. The CDR3, as DNA: TGTGCCAGCAACGACGGACAGGGGGCCTATGGCTACACCTTC. This gives the protein CASNDGQGAYGYTF. The whole variable domain, filled in from reference TRBV2 and TRBJ1-2, reads EPEVTQTPSHQVTQMGQEVILRCVPISNHLYFYWYRQILGQKVEFLVSFYNNEISEKSEIFDDQFSVERPDGSNFTLKIRSTKLEDSAMYFCASNDGQGAYGYTFGSGTRLTVV.

The V and J genes are TRBV18 and TRBJ1-2; D is possibly TRBD1 (5 bases). Germline V gene sequence: CDR1 KGHSH, CDR2 LQKENI. Trimming stripped 0 bases from V and 4 bases from J, with 15 bases between. The CDR3 consists of 16 residues. For the CDR3, the DNA is TGTGCCAGCTCACCACCGGACACCCTTCGTGGCTATGGCTACACCTTC. This sequence encodes CASSPPDTLRGYGYTF.